The clone carrying this T cell receptor (beta chain) was seen at least ten times. The CDR3 regions of TCR beta were amplified from RNA transcripts. The HTBI primer set was used in a first-round RT-PCR of the TCR CDR3. TCRdb processed the multiplex PCR reads anew with MiXCR; each CDR3 protein has one entry. The table lists 350,000 or so distinct CDR3 sequences, roughly 15% of them singletons. The data are from a study of T cells in Graves' hyperthyroidism and ophthalmopathy. CDR1 is LGHDT and CDR2 is YNNKEL in the germline V gene (reference sequence). This CDR3 is 15 amino acids long. With 1 base clipped from V and 6 bases from J, the junction kept 7 bases outside the gene matches.

The chain carries TRBV3-1 and TRBJ2-3, with 7 bases fitting TRBD1. This receptor was identified in a woman in her twenties or thirties with Graves' hyperthyroidism that later progressed to Graves' ophthalmopathy. The sample taken for sequencing was blood. The chain's CDR3 is CASSQGTGDWDTQYF. The CDR3 DNA reads TGTGCCAGCAGCCAAGGAACAGGGGATTGGGATACGCAGTATTTT.